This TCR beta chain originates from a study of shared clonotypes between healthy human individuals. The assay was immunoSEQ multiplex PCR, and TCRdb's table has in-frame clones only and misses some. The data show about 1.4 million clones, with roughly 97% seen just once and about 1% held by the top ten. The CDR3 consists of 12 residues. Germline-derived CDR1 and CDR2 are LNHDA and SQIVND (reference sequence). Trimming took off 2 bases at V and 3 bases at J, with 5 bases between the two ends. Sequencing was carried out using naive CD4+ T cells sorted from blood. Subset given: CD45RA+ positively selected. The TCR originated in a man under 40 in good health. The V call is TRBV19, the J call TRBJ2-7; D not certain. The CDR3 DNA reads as TGTGCCAGTAGTATACCCAACTACGAGCAGTACTTC. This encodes CASSIPNYEQYF.